The present T cell receptor beta chain was sequenced within a study of T cells after yellow fever vaccination. Study information: The fractions with low cell numbers were processed using SMART-Seq v4 Ultra Low Input. Points from the study as a whole: In FACS-sorted repertoires, abundant clonotypes from the bulk population could appear as contaminants. When the response was secondary, it was weaker but reached its peak faster, day 5 versus 15.

Remarks on this clonotype: The antigen remains undetermined.

Using its own MiXCR run on the 5' RACE reads, TCRdb lists one record per CDR3 protein. The table includes about 320,000 distinct CDR3 sequences, about 10% detected once. Germline CDR1 SGHTA, CDR2 FQGTGA. V was pared by 1 base and J by 2 bases, with 12 bases between. This CDR3 region has 15 residues. Sequencing used CD4+ T cells sorted from PBMCs, obtained 45 days after the yellow fever booster vaccination. This chain joins TRBV7-3 and TRBJ2-7, with D uncertain. The clonotype comes from a man in his late teens or twenties who received the YFV17D yellow fever vaccine. CDR3 in DNA: TGTGCCAGCAGCTTAAACGGCCTAGGGACCTACGAGCAGTACTTC. It is translated as CASSLNGLGTYEQYF.